The table lists the clone carrying this T cell receptor beta chain with many counts. The antigen is not known. Trimming took 3 bases from V and 0 from J; bases not matched to a gene: 3. This CDR3 contains 15 residues. CDR1 is SGDLS and CDR2 is YYNGEE in the germline V gene. RNA transcripts provided the source from which TCR beta CDR3 regions were amplified. The TCR CDR3 was amplified in a first-round RT-PCR using the HTBI primer set. In TCRdb, the multiplex PCR reads were re-called with MiXCR into one record per CDR3 protein. The table includes 350,000 or so distinct CDR3 sequences, about 18% detected once. This sample stems from a study of T cells in Graves' hyperthyroidism and ophthalmopathy. Study results and limitations: Blood also held most thyroid clonotypes expanded beyond 0.001.

The chain couples TRBV9 to TRBJ1-1; 9 bases fit TRBD1. This sequence originates from a woman under 40 with Graves' hyperthyroidism that later progressed to Graves' ophthalmopathy. Sequencing input: blood. DNA of the CDR3: TGTGCCAGCAGCGAGACAGGGGGGCTGAACACTGAAGCTTTCTTT. Translating gives CASSETGGLNTEAFF.